Listed below are T cell receptor beta chains from one sample, sequenced in a study of OX40 agonist ivuxolimab in advanced cancers. Sequencing used immunoSEQ multiplex PCR; TCRdb keeps in-frame clones, though not all of them. The repertoire holds about 38,000 clones, approximately 80% seen once, with roughly an eighth in the top ten. The sample in question was CD4+ or CD8+ T cells sorted from blood, obtained in a trial of the OX40 agonist ivuxolimab. All receptors come from an adult with an advanced solid tumor such as melanoma, head and neck, liver or kidney cancer. The CDR3 runs from the conserved cysteine through the conserved F or W. A D gene is named only where the DNA matches it firmly. Rows give clone size only sometimes, using once, few, many, or a class for an expanded clone.

CDR3 DNA: TGTGCCAGCAGCCTGGGACTAGCGGGAGGGCCGAATTACAATGAGCAGTTCTTC
CDR3 protein: CASSLGLAGGPNYNEQFF
J gene: TRBJ2-1
clone size: -
V gene: TRBV9
D gene: TRBD2

CDR3 DNA: TGTGCCAGCGAGTCTGGGACAGGAGACTATGGCTACACCTTC
CDR3 protein: CASESGTGDYGYTF
J gene: TRBJ1-2
clone size: -
V gene: TRBV28
D gene: TRBD1

CDR3 DNA: TGTGCCAGCAGTACCCGCCCGGGACGGACGAACACTGAAGCTTTCTTT
CDR3 protein: CASSTRPGRTNTEAFF
J gene: TRBJ1-1
clone size: -
V gene: TRBV28
D gene: -

CDR3 DNA: TGCGCCAGCGCGATGAAAGGGACAGGGGGCAATGAGCAGTTCTTC
CDR3 protein: CASAMKGTGGNEQFF
J gene: TRBJ2-1
clone size: -
V gene: TRBV5-1
D gene: TRBD1

CDR3 DNA: TGTGCCAGCAGCCGTCTACAGGAGAATCAGCCCCAGCATTTT
CDR3 protein: CASSRLQENQPQHF
J gene: TRBJ1-5
clone size: -
V gene: TRBV6-5
D gene: -

CDR3 DNA: TGTGCCAGCAGCTTCCAGGGTGCCGAGCAGTACTTC
CDR3 protein: CASSFQGAEQYF
J gene: TRBJ2-7
clone size: -
V gene: TRBV5-4
D gene: -

CDR3 DNA: TGTGCCTGGAACAGGGGGACAGATACGCAGTATTTT
CDR3 protein: CAWNRGTDTQYF
J gene: TRBJ2-3
clone size: -
V gene: TRBV30
D gene: TRBD1

CDR3 DNA: TGCAGCGGGACTCCGGGACAGGGGCTTTCAGATACGCAGTATTTT
CDR3 protein: CSGTPGQGLSDTQYF
J gene: TRBJ2-3
clone size: -
V gene: TRBV29-1
D gene: TRBD1

CDR3 DNA: TGTGCCATCAGTGAGTCAATGGGGGAGAACACTGAAGCTTTCTTT
CDR3 protein: CAISESMGENTEAFF
J gene: TRBJ1-1
clone size: -
V gene: TRBV10-3
D gene: -

CDR3 DNA: TGTGCCAGCAGTTACGGGAACACGGCCTACACCTTC
CDR3 protein: CASSYGNTAYTF
J gene: TRBJ1-2
clone size: once
V gene: TRBV28
D gene: -

CDR3 DNA: TGTGCCAGCAGCTTGGGACAGGGGGGATCAAATGAGCAGTTCTTC
CDR3 protein: CASSLGQGGSNEQFF
J gene: TRBJ2-1
clone size: -
V gene: TRBV11-2
D gene: TRBD1

CDR3 DNA: TGTGCCAGCAGCTTAGAGACTAGAAGTGAGCAGTACTTC
CDR3 protein: CASSLETRSEQYF
J gene: TRBJ2-7
clone size: -
V gene: TRBV7-9
D gene: -

CDR3 DNA: TGTGCCAGCAGCTTGGGACTAGCGGGAGTTGAGACCCAGTACTTC
CDR3 protein: CASSLGLAGVETQYF
J gene: TRBJ2-5
clone size: -
V gene: TRBV5-5
D gene: TRBD2

CDR3 DNA: TGTGCCAGCAGCGTAGCCCCTGGTATCCAAGAGACCCAGTACTTC
CDR3 protein: CASSVAPGIQETQYF
J gene: TRBJ2-5
clone size: -
V gene: TRBV9
D gene: -

CDR3 DNA: TGTGCCAGGGAGGGACCGCGAAGTCCCTATGGCTACACCTTC
CDR3 protein: CAREGPRSPYGYTF
J gene: TRBJ1-2
clone size: once
V gene: TRBV6-6
D gene: -

CDR3 DNA: TGTGCCAGCAGTGAAGAGGCAGGGCGATACGAGCAGTACTTC
CDR3 protein: CASSEEAGRYEQYF
J gene: TRBJ2-7
clone size: -
V gene: TRBV6-4
D gene: -

CDR3 DNA: TGCGCCAGCAGCTTGGAGGGGTGGGACAAAAACATTCAGTACTTC
CDR3 protein: CASSLEGWDKNIQYF
J gene: TRBJ2-4
clone size: once
V gene: TRBV5-1
D gene: -

CDR3 DNA: TGTGCCAGTAGCCTACTTGCGAGCTCCTACAATGAGCAGTTCTTC
CDR3 protein: CASSLLASSYNEQFF
J gene: TRBJ2-1
clone size: -
V gene: TRBV19
D gene: -

CDR3 DNA: TGCAGCGTTTGGGAACGTAGCGGGAGCACAGATACGCAGTATTTT
CDR3 protein: CSVWERSGSTDTQYF
J gene: TRBJ2-3
clone size: -
V gene: TRBV29-1
D gene: TRBD2

CDR3 DNA: TGTGCCAGCAGCCCCCCGACTATGAGGGAGACCCAGTACTTC
CDR3 protein: CASSPPTMRETQYF
J gene: TRBJ2-5
clone size: -
V gene: TRBV7-9
D gene: -

CDR3 DNA: TGTGCCAGCAGCCTAGACAGGGTGTCATCCAATGAGCAGTTCTTC
CDR3 protein: CASSLDRVSSNEQFF
J gene: TRBJ2-1
clone size: -
V gene: TRBV7-2
D gene: TRBD1

CDR3 DNA: TGTGCCAGCAGCCGCGGGGTTTCGGGCTACGAGCAGTACTTC
CDR3 protein: CASSRGVSGYEQYF
J gene: TRBJ2-7
clone size: -
V gene: TRBV28
D gene: -

CDR3 DNA: TGTGCCAGTAGTCCCAGGGGGCTAGGCACCGGGGAGCTGTTTTTT
CDR3 protein: CASSPRGLGTGELFF
J gene: TRBJ2-2
clone size: -
V gene: TRBV19
D gene: TRBD1

CDR3 DNA: TGTGCCAGCAGCAACACCCGGGGGCAAGAGACCCAGTACTTC
CDR3 protein: CASSNTRGQETQYF
J gene: TRBJ2-5
clone size: once
V gene: TRBV7-6
D gene: -

CDR3 DNA: TGTGCCAGCAGCCATAGGGGCACAGATACGCAGTATTTT
CDR3 protein: CASSHRGTDTQYF
J gene: TRBJ2-3
clone size: -
V gene: TRBV11-3
D gene: -

CDR3 DNA: TGTGCCACCAGCAGAGACGGGTATGAAGCCCAGGTGTACTTC
CDR3 protein: CATSRDGYEAQVYF
J gene: TRBJ2-5
clone size: few
V gene: TRBV15
D gene: -

CDR3 DNA: TGTGCCAGCAGCTTAACTGGCCAATACGAGCAGTACTTC
CDR3 protein: CASSLTGQYEQYF
J gene: TRBJ2-7
clone size: -
V gene: TRBV7-2
D gene: -

CDR3 DNA: TGTGCCAGCACCCGGGAGCGGAGCACAGATACGCAGTATTTT
CDR3 protein: CASTRERSTDTQYF
J gene: TRBJ2-3
clone size: -
V gene: TRBV2
D gene: -

CDR3 DNA: TGTGCCAGCAGCCCTACAGGGACCGGGGAGCTGTTTTTT
CDR3 protein: CASSPTGTGELFF
J gene: TRBJ2-2
clone size: -
V gene: TRBV28
D gene: -

CDR3 DNA: TGTGCCATCCGACGGGCAGGGATTGCGGAGACCCAGTACTTC
CDR3 protein: CAIRRAGIAETQYF
J gene: TRBJ2-5
clone size: -
V gene: TRBV10-3
D gene: -

CDR3 DNA: TGCGCCAGCAGCCCCGGACTAGCGGGTGGCGCGTACTTC
CDR3 protein: CASSPGLAGGAYF
J gene: TRBJ2-7
clone size: -
V gene: TRBV4-3
D gene: TRBD2

CDR3 DNA: TGTGCCAGCAGCCTACAGGCGTTTAACTATGGCTACACCTTC
CDR3 protein: CASSLQAFNYGYTF
J gene: TRBJ1-2
clone size: -
V gene: TRBV2
D gene: -

CDR3 DNA: TGTGCCAGCAGCGTGGATCTCAGGGGGAATTCACCCCTCCACTTT
CDR3 protein: CASSVDLRGNSPLHF
J gene: TRBJ1-6
clone size: -
V gene: TRBV9
D gene: TRBD1

CDR3 DNA: TGTGCCAGCAGTACCCGGGGGATTAGCTCACCCCTCCACTTT
CDR3 protein: CASSTRGISSPLHF
J gene: TRBJ1-6
clone size: -
V gene: TRBV6-6
D gene: -

CDR3 DNA: TGTGCCAGCAGCTTCAGACGGAATGGCTACACCTTC
CDR3 protein: CASSFRRNGYTF
J gene: TRBJ1-2
clone size: few
V gene: TRBV7-9
D gene: -

CDR3 DNA: TGCGCCAGCAGCTTGCGGGGAGAGACAGGAGGCACAGATACGCAGTATTTT
CDR3 protein: CASSLRGETGGTDTQYF
J gene: TRBJ2-3
clone size: once
V gene: TRBV5-1
D gene: -

CDR3 DNA: TGTGCCTGGAGTGTAGTAGTGGGCTCCTACGAGCAGTACTTC
CDR3 protein: CAWSVVVGSYEQYF
J gene: TRBJ2-7
clone size: -
V gene: TRBV30
D gene: -

CDR3 DNA: TGCGCCAGCAGCTCGGACAGACCTAGCACAGATACGCAGTATTTT
CDR3 protein: CASSSDRPSTDTQYF
J gene: TRBJ2-3
clone size: -
V gene: TRBV5-1
D gene: -

CDR3 DNA: TGTGCCAGCAATCCTAGCGGGAGCACAGATACGCAGTATTTT
CDR3 protein: CASNPSGSTDTQYF
J gene: TRBJ2-3
clone size: -
V gene: TRBV6-5
D gene: TRBD2

CDR3 DNA: TGTGCCAGTAGTGATGACAGCCAAGAGACCCAGTACTTC
CDR3 protein: CASSDDSQETQYF
J gene: TRBJ2-5
clone size: few
V gene: TRBV19
D gene: -

CDR3 DNA: TGCGCCAGCACCCCCGGGGCCTCTGGAAACACCATATATTTT
CDR3 protein: CASTPGASGNTIYF
J gene: TRBJ1-3
clone size: -
V gene: TRBV5-1
D gene: -

CDR3 DNA: TGTGCCAGCAGCCCGGGCCGATACTATAATTCACCCCTCCACTTT
CDR3 protein: CASSPGRYYNSPLHF
J gene: TRBJ1-6
clone size: -
V gene: TRBV7-2
D gene: -

CDR3 DNA: TGTGCCAGCAGTTCACGCCCGGACAGGGCAACAGATACGCAGTATTTT
CDR3 protein: CASSSRPDRATDTQYF
J gene: TRBJ2-3
clone size: once
V gene: TRBV7-9
D gene: TRBD1

CDR3 DNA: TGTGCCAGCAGTTCGGGACAGGGGGCGAGATATGGCTACACCTTC
CDR3 protein: CASSSGQGARYGYTF
J gene: TRBJ1-2
clone size: -
V gene: TRBV28
D gene: TRBD1

CDR3 DNA: TGTGCCAGCAGGGGCACTGAAGCTTTCTTT
CDR3 protein: CASRGTEAFF
J gene: TRBJ1-1
clone size: -
V gene: TRBV30
D gene: -